Reported below is one T cell receptor beta chain. Its target is unknown. Documented time point: week 5, during vaccination. The study gave 300 ug of mutant IDH1 20-mer peptide per vaccine dose, with topical imiquimod. Produced via immunoSEQ multiplex PCR; TCRdb's table is partial and in-frame only. The sample shows roughly 28,000 clones, 70% to 85% of them seen only once. The length of the CDR3 is 13 residues. From germline, CDR1 is SGHTS and CDR2 YDEGEE. V was pared by 2 bases and J by 4 bases, with 7 bases between. The data are from a study of a mutant IDH1 vaccine in newly diagnosed glioma. Whole-study context: Vaccination was launched 4-6 weeks after radiotherapy alone, or with temozolomide cycles. It was radiotherapy, temozolomide, or both that patients received previously, with most receiving both.

Findings of the study overall: Altogether, almost 95% of patients exhibited vaccine-induced immune responses. Changes to the top peripheral T cell clonotypes appeared unrelated to pseudoprogression.

The chain couples TRBV5-8 to TRBJ1-5; D might be TRBD1 (5 bases). The origin of this receptor is a man between 35 and 55 years old with glioma. Some clones in this sample may be carry-over from other donors' samples. Material: PBMCs, obtained from a glioma patient whose treatment included an IDH1 peptide vaccine. CDR3 residues: CASSLRGNQPQHF. The CDR3 region has the DNA TGTGCCAGCAGCTTAAGGGGTAATCAGCCCCAGCATTTT.